This TCR beta chain was retrieved from a study of T-cell memory formation after mild COVID-19. Study-wide results and limits: Cross-reactive memory appears to have joined, as suggested by some responding clones showing up in pre-infection memory. What remained unconfirmed was the SARS-CoV-2 specificity of second-wave clones peaking on day 37.

The V and J ends lost 3 bases and 2 bases, in that order; junction bases with no gene match: 1. Per the germline V gene, CDR1 is SGHRS and CDR2 is YFSETQ. The CDR3 covers 13 residues. TCRalpha and TCRbeta libraries used 5'RACE with constant-segment primers and UMIs. TCRdb ran MiXCR on the 5' RACE reads and lists one entry per CDR3 protein. The sample carries 350,000 to 450,000 distinct CDR3 sequences, around 20% recorded once. As for this clonotype: Its specificity is unknown.

The TCR was taken from an adult woman who had mild COVID-19 (a few samples of this study predate the infection). Cell type and time point are not known. The sequenced material came from PBMCs or a T cell subset sorted from them (not recorded which). V usage is TRBV5-1 and J usage is TRBJ2-7; 8 positions match TRBD2. The CDR3 reads CASSSGGAYEQYF. CDR3 bases: TGCGCCAGCAGCTCGGGGGGGGCCTACGAGCAGTACTTC.